This T cell receptor (beta chain) appears in the sequencing data of a study of blood T cell repertoires in COVID-19. Study at large: The origin of the acute and convalescent COVID-19 samples was the United States, Italy and Spain. PBMCs, B-cell-depleted T cells, or T cells were the source of the cDNA or gDNA that made up the material.

The CDR3 runs 15 residues. Trimming took 0 bases from V and 2 from J, leaving 10 bases between them. CDR1 SEHNR and CDR2 FQNEAQ come from the germline V gene (reference sequence). As processed by the authors: Amplifying reference gene primers gave estimates of nucleated cell counts. Profiled with immunoSEQ multiplex PCR; TCRdb holds only in-frame clones, not every one. The V and J calls and clone size were taken over from that table, and D and trimming were inferred from the DNA. In the table there are around 180,000 clones, about 86% of which are singletons. Material for sequencing was peripheral blood. The V call is TRBV7-9, the J call TRBJ1-2; possible D gene TRBD1, 5 bases. The origin of this receptor is a man between 65 and 80 years old with active or convalescent COVID-19. The CDR3 DNA follows: TGTGCCAGCAGCTTAGCTGGCAGACAGAACTATGGCTACACCTTC. Translated: CASSLAGRQNYGYTF.